Given below is one T cell receptor beta chain in context. Its antigen is unidentified. This specimen comes from a study of cytomegalovirus exposure and HLA in healthy donors. Turning to the study itself: In terms of ancestry, the Caucasian-associated cluster contained 80% to 90% of the roughly 400 genotyped donors. Study-level points and caveats: Fewer N-insertions than the roughly 670-donor mean were reportedly shown by an Asian-associated ancestry cluster in a later analysis.

60 Vbeta and 13 Jbeta primers were used in PCR. Method: immunoSEQ multiplex PCR; TCRdb's copy keeps in-frame clones and lacks some. Of around 190,000 clones listed, approximately 86% are singletons. The CDR3 spans 15 residues. The germline V gene encodes CDR1 SQVTM and CDR2 ANQGSEA. Trimming left V 6 bases short and J 0 bases short, with 15 bases between. The source is a woman in her twenties or thirties in good health and CMV-seronegative. J is TRBJ2-1 and V is TRBV29-1, with D perhaps matching TRBD2 (6 bases). The material sequenced was PBMCs. CDR3 coding DNA: TGCAGCGTAGCCTTCCGGGGGAGCTCCTACAATGAGCAGTTCTTC. It is translated as CSVAFRGSSYNEQFF.